This T cell receptor beta chain is drawn from a study of T cell responses to AZD1222 COVID-19 vaccine. Profiled with immunoSEQ multiplex PCR; TCRdb holds only in-frame clones, not every one. The sample consists of approximately 130,000 clones, approximately 88% of them appearing once. The CDR3 sequence is 15 residues long. Looked up from germline, CDR1 is SGHVS and CDR2 is FNYEAQ. Trimming left V 0 bases short and J 5 bases short, with 10 bases between. This clone was counted once. What it recognizes is unknown. Regarding the study as a whole: Spike was spanned by vaccine-associated CD4 TCRs, with dominance at 160-218 and 743-854.

The V call is TRBV7-6, the J call TRBJ1-4, with unresolved D. The sequence was collected from an adult who received the AZD1222 COVID-19 vaccine. Sequenced material: peripheral blood, taken 28 days after the second AZD1222 dose. The CDR3 here is CASSLAVGLNEKLFF. CDR3 in DNA: TGTGCCAGCAGCTTAGCCGTAGGGTTGAATGAAAAACTGTTTTTT.